This TCR beta chain was observed in a study of blood T cell repertoires in COVID-19 (TCRdb year 2020). Regarding the complete study: Samples covering the acute and convalescent phases of COVID-19 were provided by collaborators in the United States, Italy and Spain. Where available, HLA class I and class II types were taken from metadata supplied by the sample provider and were not determined by assay-based typing. The material from the prospective study consisted of cDNA or gDNA derived from T cells, B-cell-depleted T cells, or PBMCs. Deeply sampled blood TCRbeta repertoires from subjects exposed to, actively infected with, or recovered from COVID-19 were included in the dataset. Samples came from the ongoing ImmuneRACE study (first 160 participants) plus 1,254 subjects from 6 global collaborators. Sample metadata almost always included a de-identified subject ID, COVID-19 status, age in years and sex. The repertoires were made available in a free public database intended to serve as a resource for research on the immune response to SARS-CoV-2. Points the paper makes about the study in general: How much clinical and demographic metadata was included differed by source and by participant, and the metadata was provided uncurated.

At the junction V is shortened by 0 bases and J by 8 bases, with 11 bases in between. According to the germline V gene, CDR1 reads SGHRS and CDR2 reads YFSETQ. Spanning cysteine to phenylalanine, the CDR3 consists of 14 amino acids. Only the CDR3 portion is preserved as DNA: 42 bases, with reading frame beginning at the first base. The collaborating institutions used their own protocols to collect whole blood in K2EDTA tubes. For TCRbeta analysis, collaborator samples were shipped as frozen whole blood, as isolated PBMCs, or as DNA extracted from either sample type. As concerns this clone: Its antigen target is currently unknown. Qualities for individual bases were not recorded, and no much larger clone is one base off.

TCRbeta CDR3 regions were amplified from genomic DNA by means of the immunoSEQ Assay, a bias-controlled multiplex PCR. On the authors' methods: Within the assay, amplification of reference gene primers was used to estimate how many nucleated cells each sample contained. Sequence reads were collapsed and filtered to measure the absolute abundance of every unique TCRbeta CDR3 rearrangement. For each sample, productive Simpson clonality was calculated as the square root of Simpson's diversity index over productive rearrangements. The source is immuneACCESS, and TCRdb retained only in-frame sequences with V and J called. Part of the clones is not carried over; for the studies checked, unresolved V genes explain less than half of this, and the remainder is unexplained. V and J calls and clone size follow that table, whereas D and trimming were derived from the DNA. The sample table holds about 180,000 clones, of which about 75% were seen once. 26% of the sample rests with the top ten.

The sequence came from a woman aged 70-85 years with acute or convalescent COVID-19. The specimen sequenced was peripheral blood. The chain links TRBV5-1 with TRBJ1-4, with a weak D call of TRBD1 (6 bases match). The CDR3 here reads CASSLGHGQEKLFF. The nucleotide sequence reads TGCGCCAGCAGCTTGGGCCACGGACAGGAAAAACTGTTTTTT.